The 14 T cell receptor beta chains given below trace back to one sample, sequenced in a study of blood T cell repertoires in COVID-19. Repertoires were generated with immunoSEQ multiplex PCR, while TCRdb's copy carries only in-frame clones and drops some. The repertoire consists of a few hundred thousand clones, with about nine tenths occurring once and the leading ten covering about 2.2%. The sample comprised peripheral blood. The origin of the receptors is a woman aged 45-65 years with acute or convalescent COVID-19.

The chain employs TRBV25-1 and TRBJ2-2; TRBD1 might be the D (5 bases). The CDR3 sequence is 16 residues long. With 3 bases removed from V and 5 bases from J, the gap between germline ends came to 16 bases. Germline V gene sequence: CDR1 MGHDK, CDR2 SYGVNS. Written as DNA, the CDR3 is TGTGCCAGCAGTGACTTTTCGCAGGGTGGAACCGGGGAGCTGTTTTTT. Amino acid sequence: CASSDFSQGGTGELFF.

This rearrangement joins TRBV9 to TRBJ1-1; the D gene is possibly TRBD1 (6 bases). V gave up 0 bases and J gave up 7 bases, with 13 bases separating them. CDR1 is SGDLS and CDR2 is YYNGEE in the germline V gene. This CDR3 spans 14 amino acids. The CDR3 sequence is CASSVVQGGSEAFF. The CDR3 DNA reads as TGTGCCAGCAGCGTAGTACAGGGAGGGAGTGAAGCTTTCTTT. Drawing the rest from reference TRBV9 and TRBJ1-1, the complete variable domain is DSGVTQTPKHLITATGQRVTLRCSPRSGDLSVYWYQQSLDQGLQFLIQYYNGEERAKGNILERFSAQQFPDLHSELNLSSLELGDSALYFCASSVVQGGSEAFFGQGTRLTVV.

The chain joins TRBV27 to TRBJ1-2; TRBD1 agrees at 9 bases. Germline V lookup: CDR1 MNHEY, CDR2 SMNVEV (reference sequence). The CDR3 has 16 amino acids. Trimming removed 6 bases from V and 2 bases from J; junction bases left unmatched: 10. CDR3: CASSLRGQGSNYGYTF. As DNA, the CDR3 is TGTGCCAGCAGCCTAAGGGGACAGGGTTCCAACTATGGCTACACCTTC.

This sequence joins TRBV24-1 and TRBJ2-7; 7 positions match TRBD1. The germline V gene has CDR1 KGHDR and CDR2 SFDVKD. CDR3 size: 15 residues. V trimming: 3 bases; J trimming: 8 bases; junction bases outside the gene matches: 12. CDR3 protein: CATSDRAGDSRKQYF. As DNA, the CDR3 is TGTGCCACCAGTGATCGTGCTGGGGACAGCAGGAAGCAGTACTTC.

Of note for this clone: This same CDR3 is encoded by further DNA sequences in the sample. The V and J genes are TRBV18 and TRBJ1-3; D call uncertain. The ends were cut back, 3 bases at V and 3 bases at J, with 6 bases in the middle. The CDR3 totals 13 residues. Germline V gene lookup returns CDR1 KGHSH and CDR2 LQKENI. This CDR3 reads CASSPLSGNTIYF. DNA for the CDR3: TGTGCCAGCTCACCTCTCAGTGGAAACACCATATATTTT.

V is TRBV30 and J is TRBJ2-3, with D maybe TRBD1 (5 bases). The V gene lost 5 bases and the J gene lost 2 bases, with 5 bases spanning the gap. Germline V lookup: CDR1 GTSNPN, CDR2 SVGIG (reference sequence). The CDR3 is 11 residues long. CDR3 coding DNA: TGTGCCTGGGGACACACAGATACGCAGTATTTT. Encoded protein: CAWGHTDTQYF.

This clone was seen only once. This chain links TRBV7-9 with TRBJ2-5; 9 bases agree with TRBD2. Germline V gene sequence: CDR1 SEHNR, CDR2 FQNEAQ (reference sequence). Trimming removed 6 bases from V and 2 bases from J; junction bases left unmatched: 4. The CDR3 covers 14 residues. Here the CDR3 DNA reads TGTGCCAGCAGACCTAGCGGGAAACAAGAGACCCAGTACTTC. It encodes CASRPSGKQETQYF.

The chain uses TRBV19 and TRBJ2-2; the D gene is possibly TRBD1 (6 bases). Looked up from germline, CDR1 is LNHDA and CDR2 is SQIVND (reference sequence). V was clipped by 1 base and J by 5 bases, with 11 bases between them. CDR3 length: 15 amino acids. CDR3: CASSIATRGTGELFF. CDR3 nucleotides: TGTGCCAGTAGTATAGCTACAAGGGGGACCGGGGAGCTGTTTTTT.

The chain has TRBV19 and TRBJ2-3; D is perhaps TRBD1 (6 bases). Trimming shortened V by 0 bases and J by 5 bases, and 18 bases separated the two germline ends. The CDR3 loop spans 17 amino acids. The germline CDR1 and CDR2 sequences are LNHDA and SQIVND (reference sequence). The CDR3 sequence: CASSIDQVNTRGDTQYF. CDR3 bases: TGTGCCAGTAGTATAGATCAGGTGAACACCAGGGGAGATACGCAGTATTTT. Full variable domain (rest looked up from reference TRBV19 and TRBJ2-3): DGGITQSPKYLFRKEGQNVTLSCEQNLNHDAMYWYRQDPGQGLRLIYYSQIVNDFQKGDIAEGYSVSREKKESFPLTVTSAQKNPTAFYLCASSIDQVNTRGDTQYFGPGTRLTVL.

J is TRBJ1-4 and V is TRBV28; D uncertain. Germline loops: CDR1 MDHEN, CDR2 SYDVKM. The germline V and J ends were trimmed by 4 bases and 6 bases, with 15 bases remaining between them. The CDR3 extends over 15 amino acids. The DNA of the CDR3 is TGTGCCAGCAGTTCCTACCGTCAAGGAGATGAAAAACTGTTTTTT. Translation: CASSSYRQGDEKLFF.

The chain uses TRBV19 and TRBJ1-1, with D perhaps matching TRBD1 (5 bases). V lost 0 bases and J lost 5, with 13 bases in between. Germline assignment: CDR1 LNHDA and CDR2 SQIVND (reference sequence). The CDR3 has 15 residues. This CDR3 reads CASSIEGQARTEAFF. CDR3 nucleotide sequence: TGTGCCAGTAGTATAGAGGGGCAGGCCAGGACTGAAGCTTTCTTT.

The chain recombines TRBV7-2 with TRBJ2-1, with TRBD2 identical over 9 bases. This CDR3 has 14 residues. Germline loops: CDR1 SGHTA, CDR2 FQGNSA. V lost 5 bases to trimming and J lost 10 bases; unmatched junction nucleotides: 9. This chain's CDR3 is CASSINSGGPEQFF. CDR3 nucleotides: TGTGCCAGCAGCATTAATAGCGGGGGTCCCGAGCAGTTCTTC.

A few counts support this clone. The chain links TRBV6-1 to TRBJ1-5, with TRBD1 as a possible D gene (5 bases). Trimming stripped 5 bases from V and 9 bases from J, with 20 bases between. From germline, CDR1 is MNHNS and CDR2 SASEGT. There are 15 residues in the CDR3. CDR3 bases: TGTGCCAGCAGTTCTCCGACGGGGACTTTACGGCCCCAGCATTTT. It encodes CASSSPTGTLRPQHF.

V usage is TRBV6-5 and J usage is TRBJ1-1, with 7 bases that match TRBD1. The germline gives CDR1 MNHEY, CDR2 SVGAGI. CDR3 size: 14 residues. J lost 6 bases, V lost 0 bases, and 4 bases had no gene match. The CDR3 nucleotides read TGTGCCAGCAGTTACTCGGGGACAGAGCCTGAAGCTTTCTTT. This gives the protein CASSYSGTEPEAFF.